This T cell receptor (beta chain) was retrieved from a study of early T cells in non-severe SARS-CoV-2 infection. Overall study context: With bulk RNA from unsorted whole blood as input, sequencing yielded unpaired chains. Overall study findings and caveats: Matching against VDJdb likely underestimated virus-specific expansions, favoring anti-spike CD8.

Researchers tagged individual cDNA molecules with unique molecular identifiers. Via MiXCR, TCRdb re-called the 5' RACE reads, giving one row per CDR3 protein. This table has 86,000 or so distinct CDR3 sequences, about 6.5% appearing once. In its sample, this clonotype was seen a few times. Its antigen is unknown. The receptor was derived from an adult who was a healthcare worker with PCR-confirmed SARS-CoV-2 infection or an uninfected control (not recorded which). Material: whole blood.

CDR3 residues: CASTEGDRALAKNIQYF. The DNA for the CDR3 is TGTGCCAGCACCGAGGGGGACAGGGCTCTAGCCAAAAACATTCAGTACTTC. This sequence joins TRBV28 and TRBJ2-4, with 9 bases identical to TRBD1. The V gene end was trimmed by 7 bases and the J gene end by 0 bases; junction bases not matched to a gene: 10. CDR1 is MDHEN and CDR2 is SYDVKM in the germline V gene. This CDR3 contains 17 residues.